This note documents a single T cell receptor (beta chain) sequence. Its specificity is not known. Profiling relied on immunoSEQ multiplex PCR, and the TCRdb table lists in-frame clones only, not all of them. This sample has about 120,000 clones; under 90% occur once, and the top ten carry 1.5% to 2.5%. The sample comes from a study of cytomegalovirus exposure and HLA in healthy donors. Study details: The roughly 120 validation repertoires were reported in a later analysis to have been generated on the same platform as the roughly 720 first-cohort repertoires.

Study results and caveats: Rarity marked most TCR sequences, yet some public TCRs occurred in many donors. The listing of about 150 TCR beta chains classed them as cytomegalovirus-associated.

The donors were members of the roughly 120-subject validation cohort (separate from the approximately 670-subject first cohort). Germline assignment: CDR1 SGHTA and CDR2 FQGNSA. CDR3 length: 15 amino acids. J gave up 3 bases and V 5 bases, and 9 bases lay outside the gene matches. Input material: PBMCs. This TCR was recovered from a young woman in good health and CMV-seronegative. The V gene is TRBV7-2, the J gene TRBJ2-7; 8 bases are a match to TRBD2. CDR3 DNA: TGTGCCAGCAGCGTCAGGCGGGAGGAGAACTACGAGCAGTACTTC. This sequence encodes CASSVRREENYEQYF.